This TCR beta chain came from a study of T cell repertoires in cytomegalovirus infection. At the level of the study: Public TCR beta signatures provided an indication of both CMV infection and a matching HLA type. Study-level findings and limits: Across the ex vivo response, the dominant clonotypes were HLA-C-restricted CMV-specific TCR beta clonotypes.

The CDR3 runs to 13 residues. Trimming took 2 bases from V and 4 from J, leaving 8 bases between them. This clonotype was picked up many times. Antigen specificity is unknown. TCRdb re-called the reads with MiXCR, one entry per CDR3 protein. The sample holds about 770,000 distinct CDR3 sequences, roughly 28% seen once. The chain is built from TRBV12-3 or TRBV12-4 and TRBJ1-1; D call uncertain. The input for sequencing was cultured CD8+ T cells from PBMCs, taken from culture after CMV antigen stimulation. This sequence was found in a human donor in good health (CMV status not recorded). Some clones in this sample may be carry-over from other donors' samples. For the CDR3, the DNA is TGTGCCAGCAGTTTATCTCTGTCCACTGAAGCTTTCTTT. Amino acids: CASSLSLSTEAFF.